A selection of T cell receptor beta chains follows, all from one sample in a study of T cell responses to AZD1222 COVID-19 vaccine. Sequencing was performed with immunoSEQ multiplex PCR; in TCRdb, only in-frame clones are kept and a portion is missing. The sample has 86,000 or so clones, 88% seen once; the top ten hold 6.5% to 8.5%. Source: peripheral blood, taken 28 days after the second AZD1222 dose. These receptors came from an adult who received the AZD1222 COVID-19 vaccine. Both conserved end residues are part of each CDR3. The order of the fields is CDR3 protein, CDR3 DNA, J gene, clone size, V gene, D gene. D genes are given only for firm matches. Not every row has a clone size; where given, it reads once, few, many or a size class.

CASSQGRRAAFF,TGTGCCAGCAGCCAAGGGAGACGCGCAGCTTTCTTT,TRBJ1-1,.,TRBV14,.
CAWRQALYTEAFF,TGTGCCTGGAGGCAGGCGCTTTACACTGAAGCTTTCTTT,TRBJ1-1,.,TRBV30,.
CASSGRGPTAFSGANVLTF,TGTGCCAGCAGCGGCAGGGGGCCCACTGCATTCTCTGGGGCCAACGTCCTGACTTTC,TRBJ2-6,.,TRBV11-2,TRBD1
CASSLAGTSGGDYEQYF,TGTGCCAGCAGCTTAGCGGGTACTAGCGGGGGGGACTACGAGCAGTACTTC,TRBJ2-7,.,TRBV7-9,TRBD2
CASSLAGTEAFF,TGTGCCAGCAGCTTAGCAGGGACTGAAGCTTTCTTT,TRBJ1-1,.,TRBV7-8,.
CASSPNLGGEQFF,TGCGCCAGCAGCCCGAACTTAGGCGGTGAGCAGTTCTTC,TRBJ2-1,.,TRBV10-2,.
CASSLLRDRGHEQYF,TGCGCCAGCAGCTTGTTGCGGGACAGGGGGCACGAGCAGTACTTC,TRBJ2-7,.,TRBV5-1,TRBD1
CASTRGQGGPDTQYF,TGTGCCAGCACCCGGGGACAGGGTGGTCCAGATACGCAGTATTTT,TRBJ2-3,.,TRBV6-5,TRBD1
CASSIRTPPLNEKLFF,TGTGCCAGTAGTATTAGGACTCCGCCCCTTAATGAAAAACTGTTTTTT,TRBJ1-4,.,TRBV19,.
CSGVGNTEAFF,TGCAGTGGCGTTGGGAACACTGAAGCTTTCTTT,TRBJ1-1,.,TRBV20-1,.
CASSGRTELSGNTIYF,TGCGCCAGCAGTGGTAGGACGGAGCTCTCTGGAAACACCATATATTTT,TRBJ1-3,.,TRBV4-1,.
CASSQGVEVEQYF,TGCGCCAGCAGCCAAGGCGTCGAAGTCGAGCAGTACTTC,TRBJ2-7,.,TRBV4-1,.
CASINAGAAETQYF,TGTGCCAGTATAAATGCGGGAGCGGCAGAGACCCAGTACTTC,TRBJ2-5,.,TRBV7-9,TRBD2
CASSVFPVETSTDTQYF,TGTGCCAGTAGTGTCTTCCCGGTGGAGACTAGCACAGATACGCAGTATTTT,TRBJ2-3,.,TRBV19,.
CASSWGGSTNEKLFF,TGTGCCAGCAGCTGGGGAGGTTCTACTAATGAAAAACTGTTTTTT,TRBJ1-4,.,TRBV5-8,.
CASSPGGSRGNTIYF,TGTGCCAGCAGCCCAGGGGGCTCGAGGGGAAACACCATATATTTT,TRBJ1-3,once,TRBV7-9,TRBD1
CATSDGGTGRETQYF,TGTGCCACCAGTGATGGAGGGACAGGGCGAGAGACCCAGTACTTC,TRBJ2-5,.,TRBV24-1,TRBD1
CASGAGGYTF,TGTGCCAGCGGGGCGGGTGGCTACACCTTC,TRBJ1-2,.,TRBV28,.
CASSRDASSYEQYF,TGTGCCAGCTCACGGGACGCATCCTCCTACGAGCAGTACTTC,TRBJ2-7,.,TRBV18,.
CAWSARGARYNEQFF,TGTGCCTGGAGTGCTCGGGGGGCCCGGTACAATGAGCAGTTCTTC,TRBJ2-1,.,TRBV30,.
CASSIESGIYEAFF,TGTGCCAGTAGTATTGAGAGTGGGATTTATGAAGCTTTCTTT,TRBJ1-1,.,TRBV19,.
CASSSSLASYEQYF,TGCGCCAGCAGTTCGAGTCTAGCCTCCTACGAGCAGTACTTC,TRBJ2-7,.,TRBV5-1,.
CASSTIYGYTF,TGTGCCAGCAGCACCATCTATGGCTACACCTTC,TRBJ1-2,.,TRBV7-9,.
CASSLNPSGSSSYNEQFF,TGTGCCAGCAGCTTAAATCCGAGCGGGAGCAGCTCCTACAATGAGCAGTTCTTC,TRBJ2-1,.,TRBV7-2,TRBD2
CASSEGLGLTDTQYF,TGTGCCAGCAGTGAGGGACTGGGGCTTACAGATACGCAGTATTTT,TRBJ2-3,.,TRBV25-1,.